These 27 T cell receptor beta chains share one sample of origin, sequenced in a study of beta chain features in type 1 diabetes. The whole isolated RNA underwent reverse transcription, so sequencing captured expressed TCRB transcripts. Produced via immunoSEQ multiplex PCR; TCRdb's table is partial and in-frame only. The repertoire includes around 350,000 clones, roughly an eighth of them detected once, and 0.017% sits in the top ten. The sample comprised naive CD4+ T cells from blood. The receptors were sampled from a man aged 18 to 29 in good health.

V usage is TRBV7-8 and J usage is TRBJ2-7; D is unresolved. Germline lookup yields CDR1 SGHVS and CDR2 FQNEAQ. The germline V and J ends were trimmed by 5 bases and 2 bases, with 13 bases remaining between them. This CDR3 has 14 amino acids. CDR3 in amino acids: CASSLRLRTYEQYF. Here the CDR3 DNA reads TGTGCCAGCAGCCTCCGACTGAGGACCTACGAGCAGTACTTC.

This rearrangement joins TRBV11-3 to TRBJ1-1; D call uncertain. The CDR3 has 13 residues. Germline CDR1 SGHNT, CDR2 YENEEA. V was trimmed by 4 bases and J by 1 base, leaving 7 bases between them. The CDR3: CASSSHTNTEAFF. The CDR3 nucleotides are TGTGCCAGCAGCTCCCACACGAACACTGAAGCTTTCTTT.

Only a few counts were recorded for this clone. V usage is TRBV7-2 and J usage is TRBJ2-7, with 8 bases identical to TRBD1. Trimming cost V 2 bases and J 2 bases; bases outside gene matches: 5. CDR3 length: 15 amino acids. Germline V gene data show CDR1 as SGHTA and CDR2 as FQGNSA. The CDR3 protein is CASSLQTGAPYEQYF. The CDR3, as DNA: TGTGCCAGCAGCTTACAGACAGGGGCCCCCTACGAGCAGTACTTC.

In its sample, this clone was seen a few times. The V gene is TRBV4-3, the J gene TRBJ2-5; 12 bases are a match to TRBD2. Germline trimming cut 1 base from V and 3 bases from J; bases unmatched to any gene: 0. This CDR3 is built from 15 residues. Looked up from germline, CDR1 is LGHNA and CDR2 is YSLEER. The CDR3 region is CASSQGLAGEETQYF. The CDR3 DNA sequence: TGCGCCAGCAGCCAAGGACTAGCGGGAGAAGAGACCCAGTACTTC.

This clone has only one observation. V and J are TRBV2 and TRBJ2-5, with D tentatively TRBD2 (6 bases). The germline gives CDR1 SNHLY, CDR2 FYNNEI. The CDR3 is 13 residues long. V gave up 6 bases and J gave up 7 bases, with 15 bases separating them. CDR3 amino acids: CASRATSSGTQYF. The CDR3 DNA reads as TGTGCCAGCAGGGCGACTAGTTCAGGGACCCAGTACTTC.

The genes are TRBV18 and TRBJ1-1; maybe TRBD1 (5 bases). This CDR3 is 15 amino acids long. Trimming took off 3 bases at V and 2 bases at J, with 13 bases between the two ends. The germline gives CDR1 KGHSH, CDR2 LQKENI. The CDR3 reads CASSPGDSYNTEAFF. CDR3 sequence (DNA): TGTGCCAGCTCACCCGGAGACAGCTATAACACTGAAGCTTTCTTT.

The table lists this clone with a few counts. The chain couples TRBV6-5 to TRBJ2-1; possible D gene TRBD2, 7 bases. The CDR3 has 15 residues. The germline V gene has CDR1 MNHEY and CDR2 SVGAGI. V gave up 2 bases and J gave up 8 bases, with 16 bases separating them. As DNA, the CDR3 is TGTGCCAGCAGTTACGGAGGGGGGGCCGTCGATGAGCAGTTCTTC. This codes for CASSYGGGAVDEQFF.

J is TRBJ2-1 and V is TRBV28, with no clear D. This CDR3 contains 14 residues. Trimming pared 3 bases from V and 0 bases from J, leaving 6 bases between. The germline gives CDR1 MDHEN, CDR2 SYDVKM. The CDR3 coding sequence is TGTGCCAGCAGTTTGGAGAGCTCCTACAATGAGCAGTTCTTC. Translated, it gives CASSLESSYNEQFF.

This clone was picked up a small number of times. The chain recombines TRBV30 with TRBJ1-4, with D possibly being TRBD1 (6 bases). The CDR3 totals 13 residues. The germline V gene encodes CDR1 GTSNPN and CDR2 SVGIG (reference sequence). V lost 4 bases to trimming and J lost 6 bases, with 12 bases between them. The chain's CDR3 is CAWNPGVDEKLFF. DNA for the CDR3: TGTGCCTGGAATCCAGGGGTTGATGAAAAACTGTTTTTT.

This clone was observed a handful of times. V and J are TRBV5-4 and TRBJ2-5; D perhaps matches TRBD2 (5 bases). Germline CDR1 and CDR2: SGHNT and YYREEE (reference sequence). The CDR3 is 15 residues long. Trimming took 4 bases from V and 5 from J, leaving 18 bases between them. The CDR3 region has the DNA TGTGCCAGCAGCCCGCGAGGGTTGAGGTTCGAGACCCAGTACTTC. The encoded protein is CASSPRGLRFETQYF. Full variable domain (missing parts from reference TRBV5-4 and TRBJ2-5): ETGVTQSPTHLIKTRGQQVTLRCSSQSGHNTVSWYQQALGQGPQFIFQYYREEENGRGNFPPRFSGLQFPNYSSELNVNALELDDSALYLCASSPRGLRFETQYFGPGTRLLVL.

This clone came up a few times. The rearrangement joins TRBV9 to TRBJ2-1, with D maybe TRBD2 (5 bases). Germline V gives CDR1 SGDLS, CDR2 YYNGEE. V gave up 3 bases and J gave up 9 bases, with 16 bases separating them. The CDR3 sequence is 14 residues long. The CDR3 DNA follows: TGTGCCAGCAGCGAGGAGGCATTCTCGAGTGAGCAGTTCTTC. This sequence encodes CASSEEAFSSEQFF.

This clone has a handful of counts. The V and J genes are TRBV6-5 and TRBJ2-5; TRBD2 matches 7 bases. Germline values: CDR1 MNHEY, CDR2 SVGAGI. The CDR3 has 16 amino acids. Unmatched junction bases numbered 7, after V lost 2 bases and J lost 1 base. CDR3 sequence (DNA): TGTGCCAGCAGTTACACAGCAGCGGGGAGCCAAGAGACCCAGTACTTC. Its translation is CASSYTAAGSQETQYF.

The V and J genes are TRBV18 and TRBJ1-1, with unresolved D. Germline V gene data show CDR1 as KGHSH and CDR2 as LQKENI. The CDR3 is 13 amino acids. V was trimmed by 3 bases and J by 3 bases, leaving 8 bases between them. The CDR3: CASSPDQDTEAFF. The CDR3, as DNA: TGTGCCAGCTCACCCGACCAGGACACTGAAGCTTTCTTT.

This clone was counted only a few times. The chain links TRBV7-2 to TRBJ2-5; 9 bases align to TRBD2. The germline V gene has CDR1 SGHTA and CDR2 FQGNSA. The CDR3 is 14 residues long. Trimming removed 5 bases from V and 1 base from J; junction bases left unmatched: 2. CDR3 nucleotide sequence: TGTGCCAGCAGCGTTAGCGGGGGCCAAGAGACCCAGTACTTC. As protein: CASSVSGGQETQYF.

This clone came up a few times. The V call is TRBV14, the J call TRBJ1-5; D remains ambiguous. CDR3 length equals 12 residues. The germline V gene has CDR1 SGHDN and CDR2 FVKESK. Trimming cost V 1 base and J 4 bases, with 2 bases left between them. CDR3 amino acids: CASSQVNQPQHF. The CDR3, as DNA: TGTGCCAGCAGCCAAGTAAATCAGCCCCAGCATTTT. The variable domain in full, completed from reference TRBV14 and TRBJ1-5, reads EAGVTQFPSHSVIEKGQTVTLRCDPISGHDNLYWYRRVMGKEIKFLLHFVKESKQDESGMPNNRFLAERTGGTYSTLKVQPAELEDSGVYFCASSQVNQPQHFGDGTRLSIL.

This clone was observed a handful of times. V and J are TRBV19 and TRBJ2-5; 8 bases align to TRBD1. The CDR3 is made up of 15 amino acids. CDR1 is LNHDA, CDR2 SQIVND, per germline (reference sequence). J lost 5 bases, V lost 5 bases, and 10 bases had no gene match. The CDR3 DNA sequence: TGTGCCAGTAGTTCCGGACAGGGCAGTGTGGAGACCCAGTACTTC. This sequence encodes CASSSGQGSVETQYF.

This chain joins TRBV7-2 and TRBJ2-7; a possible D gene is TRBD1 (5 bases). The ends were cut back, 9 bases at V and 2 bases at J, with 20 bases in the middle. The CDR3 is 15 amino acids. Germline values: CDR1 SGHTA, CDR2 FQGNSA. CDR3 in amino acids: CASSTRQGRTYEQYF. DNA of the CDR3: TGTGCCAGTTCGACCAGGCAGGGAAGGACCTACGAGCAGTACTTC.

This clone was counted a few times. The chain recombines TRBV6-5 with TRBJ2-7, with 7 nucleotides matching TRBD2. V lost 6 bases to trimming and J lost 6 bases; unmatched junction nucleotides: 8. Germline V gives CDR1 MNHEY, CDR2 SVGAGI. The CDR3 runs to 13 residues. For the CDR3, the DNA is TGTGCCAGCAGCCGGGACGGCGGGAGCGAGCAGTACTTC. Protein product: CASSRDGGSEQYF.

The CDR3 sequence: CASSPSVWRNTEAFF. DNA of the CDR3: TGTGCCAGCTCACCCTCCGTATGGAGGAACACTGAAGCTTTCTTT. This chain joins TRBV18 and TRBJ1-1; no definite D call. Trimming left V 3 bases short and J 1 base short, with 12 bases between. CDR3 size: 15 residues. Germline V gene data show CDR1 as KGHSH and CDR2 as LQKENI.

V gene TRBV6-5 combines with J gene TRBJ1-2; D perhaps matches TRBD1 (5 bases). The germline gives CDR1 MNHEY, CDR2 SVGAGI. This CDR3 spans 16 amino acids. Trimming stripped 0 bases from V and 4 bases from J, with 15 bases between. The CDR3 nucleotides are TGTGCCAGCAGTTACTCGGCCGGGGGGACTACCTATGGCTACACCTTC. Residues: CASSYSAGGTTYGYTF.

This clone was picked up a small number of times. The genes are TRBV4-1 and TRBJ2-1; TRBD2 matches 10 bases. The germline CDR1 and CDR2 sequences are MGHRA and YSYEKL. CDR3 length: 19 residues. V shed 3 bases and J 6 bases; nucleotides not matched to a gene: 17. CDR3 protein: CASSQYRDRSSGSSNEQFF. In DNA, the CDR3 is TGCGCCAGCAGCCAGTACCGGGACAGGTCTAGCGGGAGCTCCAATGAGCAGTTCTTC.

As to this clone: Other DNA sequences in this sample translate to the same CDR3. The genes are TRBV18 and TRBJ1-5; 7 positions agree with TRBD1. Germline V gene lookup returns CDR1 KGHSH and CDR2 LQKENI. V was clipped by 6 bases and J by 2 bases; unmatched bases: 4. The CDR3 length is 14 residues. The chain's CDR3 is CASSPDRGNQPQHF. CDR3 in DNA: TGTGCCAGCTCGCCAGACAGGGGCAATCAGCCCCAGCATTTT.

The rearrangement joins TRBV19 to TRBJ1-1; TRBD1 matches at 7 bases. The CDR3 sequence is 16 residues long. V was clipped by 2 bases and J by 1 base; unmatched bases: 7. CDR1 is LNHDA and CDR2 is SQIVND in the germline V gene (reference sequence). The CDR3 nucleotides are TGTGCCAGTAGTATACACGGCCGGGACAGGAACACTGAAGCTTTCTTT. This gives the protein CASSIHGRDRNTEAFF.

The gene calls are TRBV28 and TRBJ1-5; D is undetermined. The CDR3 contains 14 residues. From germline, CDR1 is MDHEN and CDR2 SYDVKM. Trimming removed 8 bases at V and 4 bases at J, with 15 bases between. In nucleotides, the CDR3 is TGTGCCAGCCAAAGAGGCAACTCAAATCAGCCCCAGCATTTT. It yields the protein CASQRGNSNQPQHF.

This clone has a handful of counts. J is TRBJ2-1 and V is TRBV7-9, with 7 bases identical to TRBD2. Germline V CDR1 and CDR2: SEHNR, FQNEAQ (reference sequence). The length of the CDR3 is 17 residues. J gave up 0 bases and V 1 base, and 6 bases lay outside the gene matches. The CDR3 nucleotides are TGTGCCAGCAGCTTAGGACTAGCCAGATCCTCCTACAATGAGCAGTTCTTC. This codes for CASSLGLARSSYNEQFF.

This clone turned up a few times. This sequence joins TRBV7-2 and TRBJ2-3; TRBD1 agrees at 7 bases. Germline CDR1 reads SGHTA; CDR2 reads FQGNSA. The V gene end was trimmed by 6 bases and the J gene end by 6 bases; junction bases not matched to a gene: 12. The CDR3 totals 15 residues. The DNA for the CDR3 is TGTGCCAGCAGAGAACAGGGGTTTCGTTTGGATACGCAGTATTTT. It yields the protein CASREQGFRLDTQYF.

The sample holds a few counts of this clone. The chain combines TRBV5-6 with TRBJ1-3, with D unresolved. Trimming shortened V by 0 bases and J by 2 bases, and 9 bases separated the two germline ends. The CDR3 sequence is 15 residues long. Germline loops: CDR1 SGHDT, CDR2 YYEEEE. CDR3 in amino acids: CASSLVSLAGNTIYF. The DNA of the CDR3 is TGTGCCAGCAGCTTGGTTTCCCTAGCTGGAAACACCATATATTTT.